The present TCR beta chain was sequenced within a study of T-cell reconstitution after alpha-beta-depleted transplantation in children. Overall study findings and caveats: High day-60 TCRbeta diversity in some patients came from surviving recipient T cells and thymic progenitors. Two months or so post-transplant, alpha-beta T cells reportedly derived from several hundred expanded graft clones. T-cell counts and diversity at one year post-transplant came mainly from newly produced T cells.

A remark on this clonotype: Its antigen is undetermined.

The V segment lost 0 bases and the J segment 5 bases; nucleotides outside the gene matches: 5. Germline V gene sequence: CDR1 MDHEN, CDR2 SYDVKM. CDR3 length: 15 amino acids. A TCRbeta library incorporating unique molecular identifiers was prepared. TCRdb processed the PCR reads anew with MiXCR; each CDR3 protein has one entry. Of 500,000 to 600,000 distinct CDR3 sequences listed, roughly a quarter are singletons. The sample was PBMCs, taken before TCRalphabeta/CD19-depleted stem cell transplant. This chain joins TRBV28 and TRBJ2-5; 8 positions match TRBD2. This TCR came from a boy younger than two with Wiskott-Aldrich syndrome, due to receive a stem cell transplant. CDR3 sequence reads: CASSLWVSGAETQYF. Written as DNA, the CDR3 is TGTGCCAGCAGTTTATGGGTTAGCGGGGCGGAGACCCAGTACTTC.